Listed here are 29 T cell receptor beta chains from one sample, sequenced in a study of blood T cell repertoires in COVID-19. Assay: immunoSEQ multiplex PCR; the TCRdb copy retains only in-frame clones and omits some. The sample lists around 140,000 clones; about 85% were seen once. The sequenced sample consisted of peripheral blood. The receptors were sampled from a human donor with acute or convalescent COVID-19. The donor label of this sample is uncertain.

The sample holds a few counts of this clone. This rearrangement joins TRBV7-6 to TRBJ2-6; D ambiguous. V lost 0 bases and J lost 4, with 22 bases in between. The CDR3 runs 20 residues. CDR1 and CDR2 (germline): SGHVS, FNYEAQ. The CDR3 reads CASSLAQSTTALSGANVLTF. In DNA, the CDR3 is TGTGCCAGCAGCTTAGCCCAATCTACTACGGCACTCTCAGGGGCCAACGTCCTGACTTTC.

The chain joins TRBV10-1 to TRBJ2-7, with 10 bases fitting TRBD2. V was pared by 2 bases and J by 7 bases, with 2 bases of the junction left unmatched. CDR3 size: 13 residues. Germline V CDR1 and CDR2: WNHNN, SYGVQD (reference sequence). DNA for the CDR3: TGCGCCAGCAGTGAGCCTAGCGGGAGAGAGCAGTACGTC. Amino acids: CASSEPSGREQYV.

Of note for this clone: The junction and the germline gene differ at one end; a read error may be behind it. The chain recombines TRBV5-4 with TRBJ1-6; the match to TRBD1 covers 8 bases. Germline CDR1 is SGHNT and CDR2 is YYREEE (reference sequence). This CDR3 is built from 17 residues. The CDR3 loop reads CASSSIRGLSSNSPLHF. CDR3 nucleotide sequence: TGTGCCAGCAGCTCGATCAGGGGGCTCTCCTCTAATTCACCCCTCCACTTT.

This clone has only a few counts. The chain is built from TRBV30 and TRBJ1-5; no clear D gene. Germline CDR1 GTSNPN, CDR2 SVGIG (reference sequence). Trimming cost V 2 bases and J 5 bases, with 13 bases left between them. There are 14 residues in the CDR3. CDR3 in amino acids: CAWSTRFRDQPQHF. The CDR3 DNA reads as TGTGCCTGGAGTACCCGTTTCCGGGATCAGCCCCAGCATTTT.

As for this clone: The same CDR3 is also encoded by other DNA sequences in this sample. The chain carries TRBV7-2 and TRBJ1-5; 7 positions agree with TRBD1. The CDR3 spans 14 residues. Germline lookup yields CDR1 SGHTA and CDR2 FQGNSA. V gave up 1 base and J gave up 5 bases; unmatched junction bases: 2. CDR3 in DNA: TGTGCCAGCAGCTTAGAAGGGGGCTATCAGCCCCAGCATTTT. Translating gives CASSLEGGYQPQHF.

The genes are TRBV27 and TRBJ1-5, with TRBD1 matching over 7 bases. Trimming at V came to 5 bases and at J to 6 bases, leaving 10 bases not matched to a gene. This CDR3 spans 15 amino acids. Germline assignment: CDR1 MNHEY and CDR2 SMNVEV (reference sequence). CDR3 residues: CASSPKGQVGQPQHF. CDR3 in DNA: TGTGCCAGCAGTCCGAAAGGACAGGTAGGTCAGCCCCAGCATTTT.

The J gene is TRBJ2-7, the V gene TRBV28; D may be TRBD1 (6 bases). The CDR3 extends over 16 amino acids. In germline, CDR1 is MDHEN, CDR2 SYDVKM. V was clipped by 2 bases and J by 2 bases, with 16 bases between them. The CDR3 DNA reads as TGTGCCAGCAGTTTACAAACAGGGAGTGGCGCCTACGAGCAGTACTTC. Amino acids: CASSLQTGSGAYEQYF. Drawing the rest from reference TRBV28 and TRBJ2-7, the complete variable domain is DVKVTQSSRYLVKRTGEKVFLECVQDMDHENMFWYRQDPGLGLRLIYFSYDVKMKEKGDIPEGYSVSREKKERFSLILESASTNQTSMYLCASSLQTGSGAYEQYFGPGTRLTVT.

The J gene is TRBJ1-1, the V gene TRBV30; no definite D call. The CDR3 loop spans 11 amino acids. V lost 4 bases and J 8 bases, leaving 11 bases between the germline ends. Germline CDR1 GTSNPN, CDR2 SVGIG (reference sequence). CDR3 amino acids: CAWTPRGEAFF. The CDR3 nucleotides read TGTGCCTGGACCCCTCGGGGAGAAGCTTTCTTT.

This clone was observed a handful of times. The chain uses TRBV7-9 and TRBJ2-5; D might be TRBD1 (6 bases). Germline CDR1 reads SEHNR; CDR2 reads FQNEAQ (reference sequence). The CDR3 has 18 amino acids. Trimming pared 7 bases from V and 2 bases from J, leaving 26 bases between. The CDR3 DNA reads as TGTGCCAGCACCGTTTCAGGGGCCGAAGCTGACGTTCAAGAGACCCAGTACTTC. This translates into CASTVSGAEADVQETQYF.

The chain links TRBV2 to TRBJ2-5; D not resolved. CDR1 SNHLY and CDR2 FYNNEI come from the germline V gene. The CDR3 has 13 amino acids. Trimming cost V 6 bases and J 3 bases, with 11 bases left between them. Here the CDR3 reads CASRKLREETQYF. CDR3 nucleotides: TGTGCCAGCAGGAAACTTCGTGAAGAGACCCAGTACTTC.

The chain has TRBV11-2 and TRBJ1-1; D gene uncertain. This CDR3 has 14 residues. V was cut by 0 bases and J by 1 base, with 6 bases left in between. Germline loops: CDR1 SGHAT, CDR2 FQNNGV. The DNA of the CDR3 is TGTGCCAGCAGCTTAGAATTCTCGAACACTGAAGCTTTCTTT. Encoded protein: CASSLEFSNTEAFF.

This chain joins TRBV7-3 and TRBJ2-1, with D possibly TRBD2 on 6 matching bases. Germline CDR1 SGHTA, CDR2 FQGTGA. V was shortened by 3 bases and J by 7 bases, with 10 bases between the two germline ends. CDR3 size: 13 residues. This chain's CDR3 is CASSLGLRNEQFF. CDR3 DNA sequence: TGTGCCAGCAGCTTGGGACTCCGTAATGAGCAGTTCTTC.

This chain links TRBV18 with TRBJ1-1; D gene unclear. This CDR3 spans 13 amino acids. Germline loops: CDR1 KGHSH, CDR2 LQKENI. Trimming took 0 bases from V and 1 from J, leaving 3 bases between them. CDR3 amino acids: CASSPPQNTEAFF. CDR3 coding DNA: TGTGCCAGCTCACCACCCCAGAACACTGAAGCTTTCTTT.

V and J are TRBV28 and TRBJ1-6, with a weak D call TRBD1 (6 bases). V dropped 5 bases and J dropped 5 bases, with 13 bases sitting between them. This CDR3 contains 15 residues. The germline gives CDR1 MDHEN, CDR2 SYDVKM. The CDR3 region is CASSPLDRDNSPLHF. CDR3 DNA: TGTGCCAGCAGTCCACTGGACAGAGATAATTCACCCCTCCACTTT.

This CDR3 is CASSLGRLGGGKVNEQFF. The DNA of the CDR3 is TGCGCCAGCAGCTTGGGGCGCCTAGGCGGGGGCAAAGTGAATGAGCAGTTCTTC. This chain connects TRBV5-1 to TRBJ2-1, with D possibly matching TRBD2 (7 bases). Trimming removed 0 bases from V and 7 bases from J, with 23 bases in between. The germline gives CDR1 SGHRS, CDR2 YFSETQ. This CDR3 comprises 18 residues.

V and J are TRBV3-1 (or the pseudogene TRBV3-2) and TRBJ1-1, with TRBD1 matching over 8 bases. This CDR3 comprises 14 residues. Unmatched junction bases numbered 4, after V lost 2 bases and J lost 5 bases. Germline CDR1 LGHDT, CDR2 YNNKEL (reference sequence). CDR3 nucleotides: TGTGCCAGCAGCCAACGCGACAGGGGAACTGAAGCTTTCTTT. It translates to CASSQRDRGTEAFF.

This clone showed up just a few times. V gene TRBV9 combines with J gene TRBJ1-2; a weak D match, TRBD1 (6 bases). Germline-derived CDR1 and CDR2 are SGDLS and YYNGEE. This CDR3 is 14 amino acids long. Trimming cost V 0 bases and J 4 bases, with 10 bases left between them. The CDR3 DNA follows: TGTGCCAGCAGCGTAGCTCTGGACAGCTATGGCTACACCTTC. Encoded protein: CASSVALDSYGYTF.

This sequence joins TRBV7-8 and TRBJ2-3; 7 nucleotides align to TRBD2. Per the germline V gene, CDR1 is SGHVS and CDR2 is FQNEAQ. This CDR3 region has 16 residues. The ends lost 0 bases at V and 4 bases at J; junction bases unmatched: 7. The CDR3 DNA reads as TGTGCCAGCAGCTTAGCGGGAGGGGTGAGGGCAGATACGCAGTATTTT. This gives the protein CASSLAGGVRADTQYF.

The V gene is TRBV19, the J gene TRBJ1-4; 9 nucleotides align to TRBD1. V trimming: 5 bases; J trimming: 1 base; junction bases outside the gene matches: 14. The CDR3 is 19 residues long. Germline CDR1 is LNHDA and CDR2 is SQIVND (reference sequence). CDR3 sequence: CASSVLLGTGWITNEKLFF. DNA of the CDR3: TGTGCCAGTAGTGTTCTCCTCGGGACAGGGTGGATAACTAATGAAAAACTGTTTTTT.

The V and J genes are TRBV27 and TRBJ2-7; 12 bases fit TRBD2. The CDR3 runs to 17 residues. The germline V gene encodes CDR1 MNHEY and CDR2 SMNVEV (reference sequence). V was pared by 7 bases and J by 3 bases, with 13 bases of the junction left unmatched. The CDR3 DNA follows: TGTGCCAGCATTGGGCTAGCGGGAGGGTCCCTATACTACGAGCAGTACGTC. Encoded protein: CASIGLAGGSLYYEQYV.

This chain links TRBV24-1 with TRBJ2-1; 8 nucleotides align to TRBD2. Trimming took 7 bases from V and 0 from J; bases not matched to a gene: 7. The CDR3 is 16 residues long. Germline V CDR1 and CDR2: KGHDR, SFDVKD. CDR3 loop: CATSLTSGISYNEQFF. DNA of the CDR3: TGTGCCACCAGCCTCACTAGCGGCATCTCCTACAATGAGCAGTTCTTC.

CDR3 sequence reads: CASSLEGPYGYTF. CDR3 in DNA: TGTGCCAGCAGCTTAGAGGGGCCCTATGGCTACACCTTC. This chain joins TRBV11-2 and TRBJ1-2; possibly TRBD1 for D (5 bases). The germline CDR1 and CDR2 sequences are SGHAT and FQNNGV. Trimming shortened V by 0 bases and J by 4 bases, and 6 bases separated the two germline ends. The CDR3 spans 13 residues.

The chain combines TRBV11-2 with TRBJ1-2; the D gene is possibly TRBD1 (5 bases). CDR1 is SGHAT and CDR2 is FQNNGV in the germline V gene. V lost 5 bases and J 0 bases, leaving 10 bases between the germline ends. This CDR3 comprises 14 residues. In DNA, the CDR3 is TGTGCCAGCAGCCAGTCCAGGGCTAACTATGGCTACACCTTC. The encoded protein is CASSQSRANYGYTF.

This chain joins TRBV21-1 and TRBJ1-2; TRBD1, the D gene given by the table, was not confirmed from the DNA. TRBV21-1 is given as a pseudogene. The CDR3 sequence is 16 residues long. CDR3 sequence (DNA): TGTGCCAGCAGCAAAGATTCTCCAGGGTTGAACTATGGCTACACCTTC. As protein: CASSKDSPGLNYGYTF.

Written as DNA, the CDR3 is TGTGCCAGCAGTTTATCCACATCGGACAGGGGGCGATCCACTGAAGCTTTCTTT. Translating it yields CASSLSTSDRGRSTEAFF. The chain employs TRBV27 and TRBJ1-1, with 11 bases that match TRBD1. The CDR3 is 18 residues long. Germline V CDR1 and CDR2: MNHEY, SMNVEV (reference sequence). Trimming at V came to 0 bases and at J to 4 bases, leaving 10 bases not matched to a gene.

This clone was recorded only once. This chain links TRBV19 with TRBJ2-5; no clear D. V gave up 5 bases and J gave up 5 bases, with 15 bases separating them. This CDR3 contains 14 residues. The germline CDR1 and CDR2 sequences are LNHDA and SQIVND (reference sequence). CDR3 coding DNA: TGTGCCAGTAGTCCCCTCCATCAGAGGGAGACCCAGTACTTC. Residues: CASSPLHQRETQYF.

The chain links TRBV9 to TRBJ1-4; 8 bases align to TRBD1. From germline, CDR1 is SGDLS and CDR2 YYNGEE. CDR3 size: 15 residues. V was pared by 3 bases and J by 4 bases, with 5 bases of the junction left unmatched. The CDR3 coding sequence is TGTGCCAGCAGCGCCATGGACAGGGATAATGAAAAACTGTTTTTT. This codes for CASSAMDRDNEKLFF.

A word on this clone: The same CDR3 can be traced to other DNA sequences in this sample. The CDR3 here is CASSLLSSGNEQFF. DNA of the CDR3: TGTGCCAGCAGCTTGCTGTCTAGCGGTAATGAGCAGTTCTTC. This rearrangement joins TRBV5-6 to TRBJ2-1; 7 positions agree with TRBD2. CDR1 is SGHDT and CDR2 is YYEEEE in the germline V gene. This CDR3 comprises 14 residues. V lost 1 base, J lost 7 bases, and 5 bases stayed unmatched.

V usage is TRBV27 and J usage is TRBJ2-2; 10 bases match TRBD2. The CDR3 contains 17 residues. Germline V gene data show CDR1 as MNHEY and CDR2 as SMNVEV (reference sequence). V lost 7 bases and J lost 1; bases outside the gene matches: 9. CDR3: CASTQGSGRGNTGELFF. The CDR3 nucleotides are TGTGCCAGCACTCAGGGCAGCGGGAGGGGGAACACCGGGGAGCTGTTTTTT.